This T cell receptor beta chain was captured by sequencing in a study of human versus mouse CDR3 diversity and MHC coevolution. Trimming took off 6 bases at V and 4 bases at J, with 14 bases between the two ends. Germline V gene data show CDR1 as SGHNT and CDR2 as YYREEE (reference sequence). CDR3 length equals 13 residues. Profiling relied on immunoSEQ multiplex PCR, and the TCRdb table lists in-frame clones only, not all of them. The table lists about 81,000 clones, just under 95% of them singletons. Study results and caveats: Approximately 1.6 million TCR beta clonotypes were estimated for humans, the largest repertoire.

Concerning this clone itself: The antigen is unknown.

This sequence originates from a person aged 25 to 75 in good health. Specimen: naive CD4+ T cells from blood. The subset denotes: CD45RO-negative CD62L-positive naive CD4 T cells. The J gene is TRBJ2-7, the V gene TRBV5-4, with D possibly being TRBD1 (6 bases). CDR3 in DNA: TGTGCCAGCACCGGGACAAAAGATTACGAGCAGTACTTC. Encoded protein: CASTGTKDYEQYF.